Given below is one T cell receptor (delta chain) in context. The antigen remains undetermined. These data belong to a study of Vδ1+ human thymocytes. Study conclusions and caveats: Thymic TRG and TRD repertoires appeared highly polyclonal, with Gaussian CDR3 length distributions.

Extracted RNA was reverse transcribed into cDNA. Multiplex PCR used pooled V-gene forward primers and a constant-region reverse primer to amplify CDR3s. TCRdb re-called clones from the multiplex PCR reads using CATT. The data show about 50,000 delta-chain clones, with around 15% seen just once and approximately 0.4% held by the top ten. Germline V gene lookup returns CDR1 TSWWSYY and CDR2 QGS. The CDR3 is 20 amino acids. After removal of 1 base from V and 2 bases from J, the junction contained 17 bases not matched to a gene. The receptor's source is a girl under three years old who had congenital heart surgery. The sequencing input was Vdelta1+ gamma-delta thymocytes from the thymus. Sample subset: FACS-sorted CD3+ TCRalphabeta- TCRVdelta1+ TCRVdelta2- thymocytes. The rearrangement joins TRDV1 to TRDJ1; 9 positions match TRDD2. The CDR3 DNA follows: TGTGCTCTTGGGGAACCAAGCCCCTTCCTACTGACTTCCGAAACCGATAAACTCATCTTT. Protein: CALGEPSPFLLTSETDKLIF.